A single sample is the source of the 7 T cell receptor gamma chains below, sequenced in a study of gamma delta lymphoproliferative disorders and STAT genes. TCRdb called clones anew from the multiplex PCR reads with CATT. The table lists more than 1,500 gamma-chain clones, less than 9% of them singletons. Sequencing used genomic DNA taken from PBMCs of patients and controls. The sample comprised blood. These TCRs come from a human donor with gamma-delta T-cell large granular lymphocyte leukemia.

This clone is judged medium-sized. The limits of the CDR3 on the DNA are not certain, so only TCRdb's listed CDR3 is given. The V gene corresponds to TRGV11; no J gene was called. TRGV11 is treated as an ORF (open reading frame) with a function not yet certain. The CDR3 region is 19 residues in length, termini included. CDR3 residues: CTTVPAGRRGGTTGWFKIF.

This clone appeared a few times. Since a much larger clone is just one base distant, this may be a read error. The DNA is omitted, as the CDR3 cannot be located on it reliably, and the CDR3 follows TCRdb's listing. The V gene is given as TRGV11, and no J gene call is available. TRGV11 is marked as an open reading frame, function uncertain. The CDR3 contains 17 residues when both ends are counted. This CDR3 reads CTTVPAGLGTFPYKKLF.

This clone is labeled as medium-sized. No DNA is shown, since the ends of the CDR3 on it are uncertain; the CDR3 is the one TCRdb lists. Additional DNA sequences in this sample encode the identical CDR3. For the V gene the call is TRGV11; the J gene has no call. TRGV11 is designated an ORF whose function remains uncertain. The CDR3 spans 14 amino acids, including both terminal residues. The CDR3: CTTVPAGLGPKKLF.

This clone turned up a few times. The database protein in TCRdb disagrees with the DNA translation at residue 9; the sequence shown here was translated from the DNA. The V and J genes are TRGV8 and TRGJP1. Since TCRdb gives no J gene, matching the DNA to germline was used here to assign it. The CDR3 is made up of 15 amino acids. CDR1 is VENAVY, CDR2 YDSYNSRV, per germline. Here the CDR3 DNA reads TGTGCCACCTGGGAGACATATACCAATGGTTGGTTCAAGATATTT. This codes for CATWETYTNGWFKIF.

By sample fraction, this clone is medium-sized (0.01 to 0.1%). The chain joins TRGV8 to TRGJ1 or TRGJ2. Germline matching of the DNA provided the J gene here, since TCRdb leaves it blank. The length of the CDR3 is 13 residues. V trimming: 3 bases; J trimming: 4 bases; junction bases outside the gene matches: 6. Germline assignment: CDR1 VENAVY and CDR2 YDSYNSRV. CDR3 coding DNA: TGTGCCACCTGGGATCCCGGATATTATAAGAAACTCTTT. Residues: CATWDPGYYKKLF.

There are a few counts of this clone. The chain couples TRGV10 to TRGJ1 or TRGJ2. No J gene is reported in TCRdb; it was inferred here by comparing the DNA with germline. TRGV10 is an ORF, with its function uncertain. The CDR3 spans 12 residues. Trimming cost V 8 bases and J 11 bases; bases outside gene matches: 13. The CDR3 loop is CAAWDSRWQKLF. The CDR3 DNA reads TGTGCTGCGTGGGATAGCAGGTGGCAGAAACTCTTT.

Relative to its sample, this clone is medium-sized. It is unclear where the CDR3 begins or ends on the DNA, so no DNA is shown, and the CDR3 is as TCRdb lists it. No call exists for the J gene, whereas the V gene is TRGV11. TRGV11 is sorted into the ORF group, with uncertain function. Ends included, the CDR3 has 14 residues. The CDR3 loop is CTTVPAGFPPGKLF.